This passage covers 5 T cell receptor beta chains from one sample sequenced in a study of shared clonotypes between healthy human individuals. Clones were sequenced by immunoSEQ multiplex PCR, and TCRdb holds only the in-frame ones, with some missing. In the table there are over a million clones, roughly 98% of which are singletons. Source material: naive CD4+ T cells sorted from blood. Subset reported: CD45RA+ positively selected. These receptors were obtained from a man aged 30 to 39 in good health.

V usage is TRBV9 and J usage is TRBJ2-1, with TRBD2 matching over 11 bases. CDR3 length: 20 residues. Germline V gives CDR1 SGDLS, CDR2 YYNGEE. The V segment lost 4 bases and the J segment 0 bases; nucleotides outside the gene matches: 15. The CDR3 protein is CASSNRQGTSGDSSYNEQFF. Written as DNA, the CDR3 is TGTGCCAGCAGCAACCGTCAAGGGACTAGCGGTGACAGCTCCTACAATGAGCAGTTCTTC.

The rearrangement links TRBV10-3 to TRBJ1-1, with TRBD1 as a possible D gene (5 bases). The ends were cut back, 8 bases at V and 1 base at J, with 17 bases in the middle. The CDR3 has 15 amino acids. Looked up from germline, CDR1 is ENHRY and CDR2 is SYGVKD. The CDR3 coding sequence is TGTGCCATCCGATTACCAGGGACTCAGAACACTGAAGCTTTCTTT. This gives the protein CAIRLPGTQNTEAFF.

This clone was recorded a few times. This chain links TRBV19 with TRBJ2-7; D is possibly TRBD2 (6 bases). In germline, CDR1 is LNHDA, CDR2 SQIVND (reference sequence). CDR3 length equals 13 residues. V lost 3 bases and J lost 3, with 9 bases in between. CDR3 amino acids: CASSMRLVYEQYF. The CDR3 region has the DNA TGTGCCAGTAGTATGAGACTAGTCTACGAGCAGTACTTC.

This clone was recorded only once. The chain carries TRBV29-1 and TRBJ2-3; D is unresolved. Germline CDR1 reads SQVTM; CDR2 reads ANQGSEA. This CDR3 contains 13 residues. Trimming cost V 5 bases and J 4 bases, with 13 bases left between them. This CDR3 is CSVNLSPADTQYF. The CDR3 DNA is TGCAGCGTTAATTTGTCCCCAGCAGATACGCAGTATTTT.

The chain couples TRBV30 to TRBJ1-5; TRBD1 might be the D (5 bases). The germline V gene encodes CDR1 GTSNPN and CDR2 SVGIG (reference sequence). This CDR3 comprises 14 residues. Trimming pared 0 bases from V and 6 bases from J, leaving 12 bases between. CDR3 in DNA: TGTGCCTGGAGTGTACGGGGGGAAGGTCAGCCCCAGCATTTT. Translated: CAWSVRGEGQPQHF.